These T cell receptor beta chains were read from a single sample in a study of beta chain features in type 1 diabetes. The data were produced by immunoSEQ multiplex PCR, yet TCRdb's version contains in-frame clones alone and is incomplete. The sample has over 650,000 clones, about 14% seen once; the top ten hold nearly 0.04%. Sequencing was performed on naive CD4+ T cells from blood. The receptors originated from a man aged 18 to 29 with type 1 diabetes. Each CDR3 is given with its conserved first and last residue. The D gene is left open where the match is weak. Not every row has a clone size; where given, it reads once, few, many or a size class.

j_call v_call d_call cdr3_length clone_size cdr3_nt cdr3_aa
TRBJ1-1 TRBV6-6 - 13 - TGTGCCAGCAGTTACTCCGAGAACACTGAAGCTTTCTTT CASSYSENTEAFF
TRBJ2-1 TRBV2 TRBD2 14 few TGTGCCAGCAGGCCCGGGACTAGCTACAATGAGCAGTTCTTC CASRPGTSYNEQFF
TRBJ2-1 TRBV11-2 TRBD2 13 few TGTGCCAGCAGTCGCGCCCTAGCGGGGGAGCAGTTCTTC CASSRALAGEQFF
TRBJ2-7 TRBV7-6 - 13 - TGTGCCAGCAGGTTGGGGACGGGATACGAGCAGTACTTC CASRLGTGYEQYF
TRBJ2-7 TRBV5-1 TRBD1 13 - TGCGCCAGCAGCTCGGGGACAGTCTACGAGCAGTACTTC CASSSGTVYEQYF
TRBJ2-1 TRBV6-6 TRBD2 14 few TGTGCCAGCAGTTCCGGACTAGCCCGGAATGAGCAGTTCTTC CASSSGLARNEQFF
TRBJ1-5 TRBV30 TRBD1 16 - TGTGCCTGGACCGTCAGGGGGTCCTATAGCAATCAGCCCCAGCATTTT CAWTVRGSYSNQPQHF
TRBJ2-7 TRBV6-5 TRBD1 16 - TGTGCCAGCAGTTCACCCCGGACAGGAGCGGTTTACGAGCAGTACTTC CASSSPRTGAVYEQYF
TRBJ2-5 TRBV7-2 - 12 few TGTGCCAGCAGCTTAATGAGGGGTGGCCAGTACTTC CASSLMRGGQYF
TRBJ1-1 TRBV5-4 - 13 - TGTGCCAGCAGCCCTGGACTGAACACTGAAGCTTTCTTT CASSPGLNTEAFF
TRBJ2-1 TRBV7-3 - 15 few TGTGCCAGCAGCTTAACGCTAGCTGGCTACAATGAGCAGTTCTTC CASSLTLAGYNEQFF
TRBJ1-3 TRBV7-8 - 14 - TGTGCCAGCAGCTTAAAGGGCTCTGGAAACACCATATATTTT CASSLKGSGNTIYF
TRBJ1-1 TRBV29-1 TRBD1 13 - TGCAGCGTTGAGCCGGACAGGGGGCGCCGAGCTTTCTTT CSVEPDRGRRAFF
TRBJ2-5 TRBV7-2 - 13 few TGTGCCAGCAGCTTAGGGGTGGGGGAGACCCAGTACTTC CASSLGVGETQYF
TRBJ2-3 TRBV5-4 - 11 few TGTGCCAGCAGCTTGCGAGATACGCAGTATTTT CASSLRDTQYF
TRBJ2-1 TRBV18 - 16 few TGTGCCAGCTCACCACTGGACGGGTACTCCTACAATGAGCAGTTCTTC CASSPLDGYSYNEQFF
TRBJ1-2 TRBV19 - 13 - TGTGCCAGTAGTAACAGGGAGAGGTATGGCTACACCTTC CASSNRERYGYTF
TRBJ2-6 TRBV5-1 - 16 - TGCGCCAGCAGCGCTGACAGTTCCTCTGGGGCCAACGTCCTGACTTTC CASSADSSSGANVLTF
TRBJ2-6 TRBV19 - 15 few TGTGCCAGTAGCGACCTAAGCTCTGGGGCCAACGTCCTGACTTTC CASSDLSSGANVLTF
TRBJ2-7 TRBV10-3 TRBD1 14 - TGTGCCATCAGGGGGACAGGGGAATACTACGAGCAGTACTTC CAIRGTGEYYEQYF